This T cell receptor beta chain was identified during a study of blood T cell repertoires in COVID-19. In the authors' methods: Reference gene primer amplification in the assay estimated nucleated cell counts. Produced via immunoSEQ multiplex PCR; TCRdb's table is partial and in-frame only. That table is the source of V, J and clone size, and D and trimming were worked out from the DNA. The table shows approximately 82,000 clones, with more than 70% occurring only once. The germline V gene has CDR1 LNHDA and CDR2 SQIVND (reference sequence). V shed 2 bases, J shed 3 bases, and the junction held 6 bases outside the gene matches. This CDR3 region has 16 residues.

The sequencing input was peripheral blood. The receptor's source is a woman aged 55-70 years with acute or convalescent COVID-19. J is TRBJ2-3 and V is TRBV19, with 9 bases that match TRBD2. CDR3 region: CASSITGLAGTDTQYF. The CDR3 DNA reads TGTGCCAGTAGTATAACGGGCCTAGCGGGGACAGATACGCAGTATTTT. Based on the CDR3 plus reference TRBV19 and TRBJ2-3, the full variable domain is DGGITQSPKYLFRKEGQNVTLSCEQNLNHDAMYWYRQDPGQGLRLIYYSQIVNDFQKGDIAEGYSVSREKKESFPLTVTSAQKNPTAFYLCASSITGLAGTDTQYFGPGTRLTVL.